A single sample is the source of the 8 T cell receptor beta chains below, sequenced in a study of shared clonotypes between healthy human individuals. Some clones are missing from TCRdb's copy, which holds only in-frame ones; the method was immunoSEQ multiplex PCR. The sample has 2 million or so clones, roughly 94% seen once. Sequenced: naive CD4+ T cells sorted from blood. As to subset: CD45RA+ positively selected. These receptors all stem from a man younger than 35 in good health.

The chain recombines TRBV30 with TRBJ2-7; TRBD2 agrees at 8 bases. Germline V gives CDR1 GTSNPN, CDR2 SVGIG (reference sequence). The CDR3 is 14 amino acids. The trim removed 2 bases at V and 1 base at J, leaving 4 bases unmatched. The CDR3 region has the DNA TGTGCCTGGAGTCGACTAGCGAAATCCTACGAGCAGTACTTC. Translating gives CAWSRLAKSYEQYF.

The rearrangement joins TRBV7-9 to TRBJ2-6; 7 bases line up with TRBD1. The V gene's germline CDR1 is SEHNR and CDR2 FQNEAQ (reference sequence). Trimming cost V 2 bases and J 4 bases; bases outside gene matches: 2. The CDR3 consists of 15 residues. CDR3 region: CASSLRGPGANVLTF. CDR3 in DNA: TGTGCCAGCAGCTTAAGGGGGCCCGGGGCCAACGTCCTGACTTTC.

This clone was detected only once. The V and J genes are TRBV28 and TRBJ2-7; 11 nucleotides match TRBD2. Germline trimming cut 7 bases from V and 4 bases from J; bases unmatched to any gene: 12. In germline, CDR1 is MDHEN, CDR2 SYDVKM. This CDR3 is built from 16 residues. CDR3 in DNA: TGTGCCAGCACCGATAGAACTAGCGGGGGATCTTACGAGCAGTACTTC. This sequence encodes CASTDRTSGGSYEQYF. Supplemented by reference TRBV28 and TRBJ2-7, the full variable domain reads DVKVTQSSRYLVKRTGEKVFLECVQDMDHENMFWYRQDPGLGLRLIYFSYDVKMKEKGDIPEGYSVSREKKERFSLILESASTNQTSMYLCASTDRTSGGSYEQYFGPGTRLTVT.

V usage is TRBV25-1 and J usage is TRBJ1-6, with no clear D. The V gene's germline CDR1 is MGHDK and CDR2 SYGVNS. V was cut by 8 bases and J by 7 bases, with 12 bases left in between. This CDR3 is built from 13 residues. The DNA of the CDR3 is TGTGCCAGCGCCGGGGTCAAAAATTCACCCCTCCACTTT. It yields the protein CASAGVKNSPLHF.

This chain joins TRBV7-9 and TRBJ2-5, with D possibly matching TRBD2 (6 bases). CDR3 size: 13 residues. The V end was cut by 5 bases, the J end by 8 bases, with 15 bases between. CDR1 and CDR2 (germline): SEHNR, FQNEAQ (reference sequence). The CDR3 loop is CASSLGTGVTQYF. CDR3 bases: TGTGCCAGCAGCCTTGGGACGGGAGTTACCCAGTACTTC.

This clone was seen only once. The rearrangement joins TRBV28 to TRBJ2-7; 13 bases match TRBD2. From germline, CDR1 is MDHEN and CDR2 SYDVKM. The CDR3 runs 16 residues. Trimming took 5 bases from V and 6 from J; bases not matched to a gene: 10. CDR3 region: CASSHGLAGDSPEQYF. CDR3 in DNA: TGTGCCAGCAGTCATGGACTAGCGGGAGATTCCCCCGAGCAGTACTTC.

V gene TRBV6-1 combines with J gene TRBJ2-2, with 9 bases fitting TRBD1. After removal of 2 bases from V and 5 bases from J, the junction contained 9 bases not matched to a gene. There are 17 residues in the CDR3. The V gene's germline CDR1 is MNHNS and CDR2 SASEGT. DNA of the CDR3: TGTGCCAGCAGTGAATACGGGACAGGGCGGGGGACCGGGGAGCTGTTTTTT. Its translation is CASSEYGTGRGTGELFF.

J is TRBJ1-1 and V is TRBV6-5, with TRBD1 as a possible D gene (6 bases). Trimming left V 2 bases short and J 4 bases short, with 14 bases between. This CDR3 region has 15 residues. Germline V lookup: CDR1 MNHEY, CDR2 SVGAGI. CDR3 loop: CASSYGTQGSTEAFF. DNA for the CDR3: TGTGCCAGCAGTTACGGAACGCAGGGGAGCACTGAAGCTTTCTTT.